What follows are 32 T cell receptor beta chains derived from one specimen sequenced in a study of blood T cell repertoires in COVID-19. Produced via immunoSEQ multiplex PCR; TCRdb's table is partial and in-frame only. The data contain 75,000 to 85,000 clones, around 90% of them seen just once; the ten biggest clones take up 5% to 6.5%. Sequenced sample: peripheral blood. The receptors derive from a man aged 50-60 years with active COVID-19.

The CDR3 nucleotides are TGTGCCACCAGTGATCACAGGGGTGTTGGATATGGCTACACCTTC. The encoded protein is CATSDHRGVGYGYTF. The J gene is TRBJ1-2, the V gene TRBV24-1; TRBD1 matches 7 bases. Germline CDR1 reads KGHDR; CDR2 reads SFDVKD. The CDR3 totals 15 residues. Unmatched junction bases numbered 8, after V lost 3 bases and J lost 5 bases.

The J gene is TRBJ2-7, the V gene TRBV3-1 (or the pseudogene TRBV3-2), with 14 bases matching TRBD2. The germline V gene has CDR1 LGHDT and CDR2 YNNKEL (reference sequence). With V trimmed by 1 base and J by 6 bases, 2 bases remained unmatched. There are 15 residues in the CDR3. CDR3 sequence reads: CASSQAGLAGAEQYF. In DNA, the CDR3 is TGTGCCAGCAGCCAAGCGGGACTAGCGGGAGCCGAGCAGTACTTC.

This clone was seen a few times. The chain links TRBV2 to TRBJ1-5; weak D call: TRBD1 (5 bases). Trimming cost V 5 bases and J 4 bases, with 18 bases left between them. The CDR3 runs 16 residues. Germline CDR1 and CDR2: SNHLY and FYNNEI. The CDR3, as DNA: TGTGCCAGCAGTCCTTCTGGGGCCAGGGTGAATCAGCCCCAGCATTTT. Protein sequence: CASSPSGARVNQPQHF.

CDR3 sequence: CASSRGLAGVAGELFF. The CDR3 DNA reads as TGTGCCAGCAGCAGAGGACTAGCGGGGGTCGCCGGGGAGCTGTTTTTT. This chain uses TRBV9 with TRBJ2-2; 13 bases align to TRBD2. The V and J ends lost 4 bases and 6 bases, in that order; junction bases with no gene match: 6. Germline CDR1 reads SGDLS; CDR2 reads YYNGEE. The CDR3 extends over 16 amino acids.

The rearrangement joins TRBV18 to TRBJ2-7; D is uncertain. The CDR3 contains 16 residues. V lost 4 bases and J lost 0, with 16 bases in between. Germline V gene sequence: CDR1 KGHSH, CDR2 LQKENI. The CDR3 here is CASSQGRSADSYEQYF. Here the CDR3 DNA reads TGTGCCAGCTCACAAGGCCGGAGCGCAGACTCCTACGAGCAGTACTTC.

This clone was detected a few times. The chain recombines TRBV10-3 with TRBJ2-5; TRBD1 matches at 7 bases. Germline-derived CDR1 and CDR2 are ENHRY and SYGVKD. After removal of 10 bases from V and 5 bases from J, the junction contained 10 bases not matched to a gene. CDR3 length equals 13 residues. The CDR3 sequence: CATQNRGGETQYF. CDR3 DNA: TGTGCCACCCAAAACAGGGGTGGGGAGACCCAGTACTTC.

The chain links TRBV5-1 to TRBJ1-5; maybe TRBD1 (6 bases). The CDR3 loop spans 16 amino acids. Germline loops: CDR1 SGHRS, CDR2 YFSETQ. Trimming removed 0 bases at V and 2 bases at J, with 12 bases between. The CDR3 bases are TGCGCCAGCAGCTTGGAAAGGGAGGGGGGCAATCAGCCCCAGCATTTT. The encoded protein is CASSLEREGGNQPQHF.

V usage is TRBV4-2 and J usage is TRBJ2-1, with TRBD2 identical over 7 bases. The CDR3 runs 17 residues. J lost 4 bases, V lost 0 bases, and 9 bases had no gene match. Germline loops: CDR1 LGHNA, CDR2 YNFKEQ. CDR3 protein: CASSQDTLRGDYNEQFF. CDR3 DNA: TGTGCCAGCAGCCAAGATACCCTCCGGGGGGATTACAATGAGCAGTTCTTC.

V and J are TRBV14 and TRBJ2-2; D not certain. Germline CDR1 reads SGHDN; CDR2 reads FVKESK. V was trimmed by 1 base and J by 2 bases, leaving 5 bases between them. CDR3 length: 14 residues. This CDR3 is CASSQALNTGELFF. The CDR3 DNA is TGTGCCAGCAGCCAAGCTCTCAACACCGGGGAGCTGTTTTTT.

This sequence joins TRBV24-1 and TRBJ2-6; the D is unclear. With 1 base removed from V and 2 bases from J, the gap between germline ends came to 8 bases. The CDR3 runs 16 residues. CDR1 and CDR2 (germline): KGHDR, SFDVKD. DNA for the CDR3: TGTGCCACCAGTGATTTCATGAGTACTGGGGCCAACGTCCTGACTTTC. As protein: CATSDFMSTGANVLTF.

This clone was observed a single time. The chain employs TRBV15 and TRBJ2-7; 7 nucleotides match TRBD1. The CDR3 extends over 14 amino acids. V lost 0 bases, J lost 6 bases, and 5 bases stayed unmatched. Germline CDR1 and CDR2: LNHNV and YYDKDF (reference sequence). CDR3 amino acids: CATSREVAGGEQYF. DNA for the CDR3: TGTGCCACCAGCAGAGAGGTGGCAGGGGGCGAGCAGTACTTC.

In this sample, this clone turned up a few times. This chain joins TRBV5-4 and TRBJ2-2; D perhaps matches TRBD1 (5 bases). This CDR3 contains 15 residues. Trimming cost V 2 bases and J 3 bases, with 11 bases left between them. Germline loops: CDR1 SGHNT, CDR2 YYREEE (reference sequence). CDR3 in amino acids: CASSFPTRDTGELFF. Written as DNA, the CDR3 is TGTGCCAGCAGCTTTCCAACCAGGGACACCGGGGAGCTGTTTTTT.

The chain employs TRBV6-4 and TRBJ1-1; 9 nucleotides line up with TRBD1. V was pared by 3 bases and J by 5 bases, with 1 base of the junction left unmatched. CDR1 and CDR2 from the germline V gene are MRHNA and SNTAGT. There are 13 residues in the CDR3. The CDR3 sequence: CASSDGTGTEAFF. DNA for the CDR3: TGTGCCAGCAGTGATGGGACAGGGACTGAAGCTTTCTTT.

This rearrangement joins TRBV3-1 (or the pseudogene TRBV3-2) to TRBJ1-4; 7 nucleotides agree with TRBD1. V was clipped by 4 bases and J by 2 bases; unmatched bases: 4. Germline CDR1 is LGHDT and CDR2 is YNNKEL (reference sequence). The CDR3 is 15 amino acids. The CDR3 is CASSPDRATNEKLFF. The CDR3, as DNA: TGTGCCAGCAGCCCCGACAGGGCTACTAATGAAAAACTGTTTTTT.

This chain links TRBV20-1 with TRBJ2-1; D perhaps matches TRBD2 (8 bases). Germline V gene data show CDR1 as DFQATT and CDR2 as SNEGSKA (reference sequence). The V and J ends lost 3 bases and 9 bases respectively, with 33 bases between them. The CDR3 runs to 19 residues. The CDR3 DNA reads as TGCAGTGCTAGTCCCCTGTCAGGGGGTGGATTAGCGGGAACCACTGAGCAGTTCTTC. Its protein is CSASPLSGGGLAGTTEQFF.

The chain employs TRBV5-6 and TRBJ1-1, with D possibly matching TRBD1 (6 bases). CDR3 length: 14 residues. Germline-derived CDR1 and CDR2 are SGHDT and YYEEEE. The V gene lost 5 bases and the J gene lost 1 base, with 12 bases spanning the gap. CDR3 sequence (DNA): TGTGCCAGCAGGGGACAAGGAGAGAACACTGAAGCTTTCTTT. This encodes CASRGQGENTEAFF. The whole variable domain, filled in from reference TRBV5-6 and TRBJ1-1, reads DAGVTQSPTHLIKTRGQQVTLRCSPKSGHDTVSWYQQALGQGPQFIFQYYEEEERQRGNFPDRFSGHQFPNYSSELNVNALLLGDSALYLCASRGQGENTEAFFGQGTRLTVV.

The chain has TRBV28 and TRBJ2-5; D remains ambiguous. The CDR3 consists of 13 residues. CDR1 MDHEN and CDR2 SYDVKM come from the germline V gene. Trimming pared 2 bases from V and 6 bases from J, leaving 10 bases between. The CDR3 loop is CASSLLGRQTQYF. The CDR3 DNA sequence: TGTGCCAGCAGTTTACTAGGTAGACAGACCCAGTACTTC. The variable domain in full, completed from reference TRBV28 and TRBJ2-5, reads DVKVTQSSRYLVKRTGEKVFLECVQDMDHENMFWYRQDPGLGLRLIYFSYDVKMKEKGDIPEGYSVSREKKERFSLILESASTNQTSMYLCASSLLGRQTQYFGPGTRLLVL.

This chain joins TRBV28 and TRBJ1-4; D is uncertain. V lost 3 bases and J 0 bases, leaving 5 bases between the germline ends. There are 14 residues in the CDR3. CDR1 is MDHEN, CDR2 SYDVKM, per germline. CDR3 sequence (DNA): TGTGCCAGCAGTTTGACTCCAACTAATGAAAAACTGTTTTTT. Protein product: CASSLTPTNEKLFF.

The genes are TRBV14 and TRBJ1-1; the match to TRBD1 covers 8 bases. The V and J ends lost 4 bases and 3 bases, in that order; junction bases with no gene match: 7. The CDR3 has 15 amino acids. CDR1 is SGHDN and CDR2 is FVKESK in the germline V gene. The CDR3 region has the DNA TGTGCCAGCAGCCCACCTAGGACAGGGTACACTGAAGCTTTCTTT. It codes for CASSPPRTGYTEAFF.

This chain connects TRBV28 to TRBJ2-1; weak D call: TRBD1 (6 bases). V shed 10 bases and J shed 0 bases, with 16 bases lying between them. The CDR3 totals 15 residues. Germline assignment: CDR1 MDHEN and CDR2 SYDVKM. The CDR3 region is CANVFRGSSYNEQFF. CDR3 coding DNA: TGTGCCAACGTATTTAGGGGGAGCTCCTACAATGAGCAGTTCTTC.

The V call is TRBV2, the J call TRBJ2-3, with TRBD2 matching 13 bases. With 7 bases clipped from V and 2 bases from J, the junction kept 6 bases outside the gene matches. From germline, CDR1 is SNHLY and CDR2 FYNNEI. This CDR3 is 16 amino acids long. For the CDR3, the DNA is TGTGCCAGCACGGTAACTAGCGGGAGGGCCACAGATACGCAGTATTTT. The encoded protein is CASTVTSGRATDTQYF.

This rearrangement joins TRBV19 to TRBJ1-1; a possible D gene is TRBD1 (5 bases). Between the trimmed V and J ends, which lost 1 base and 3 bases, there was a span of 9 bases. The CDR3 has 14 residues. Germline-derived CDR1 and CDR2 are LNHDA and SQIVND (reference sequence). The CDR3 coding sequence is TGTGCCAGTAGTATAGGTGGCAGGGACACTGAAGCTTTCTTT. It specifies CASSIGGRDTEAFF. Using reference TRBV19 and TRBJ1-1 for the parts outside the CDR3, the full variable domain is DGGITQSPKYLFRKEGQNVTLSCEQNLNHDAMYWYRQDPGQGLRLIYYSQIVNDFQKGDIAEGYSVSREKKESFPLTVTSAQKNPTAFYLCASSIGGRDTEAFFGQGTRLTVV.

A single count supports this clone. The chain couples TRBV28 to TRBJ2-5; 9 positions agree with TRBD1. V trimming: 5 bases; J trimming: 5 bases; junction bases outside the gene matches: 15. The V gene's germline CDR1 is MDHEN and CDR2 SYDVKM. The CDR3 covers 17 residues. The CDR3 DNA reads as TGTGCCAGCAGTCCCCGGGGACAGGGATCACGCCGGGAGACCCAGTACTTC. This encodes CASSPRGQGSRRETQYF.

The V and J genes are TRBV19 and TRBJ1-1; maybe TRBD1 (6 bases). Germline V gene data show CDR1 as LNHDA and CDR2 as SQIVND (reference sequence). Trimming pared 11 bases from V and 7 bases from J, leaving 14 bases between. The CDR3 is 11 residues long. CDR3 residues: CACGGAIEAFF. CDR3 in DNA: TGTGCCTGTGGGGGGGCTATTGAAGCTTTCTTT.

The chain recombines TRBV7-6 with TRBJ2-2; 10 positions match TRBD1. The CDR3 spans 16 residues. Losses at the gene ends were 5 bases for V and 2 bases for J; bases not matched to a gene: 5. CDR1 and CDR2 (germline): SGHVS, FNYEAQ. Here the CDR3 DNA reads TGTGCCAGCAGCGACCAGACAGGGGGCAACACCGGGGAGCTGTTTTTT. Its translation is CASSDQTGGNTGELFF.

The rearrangement links TRBV28 to TRBJ1-4; 7 bases are shared with TRBD1. The CDR3 consists of 14 residues. Germline-derived CDR1 and CDR2 are MDHEN and SYDVKM. V lost 4 bases, J lost 5 bases, and 4 bases stayed unmatched. The CDR3 here is CASSSGTANEKLFF. The CDR3 nucleotides read TGTGCCAGCAGTTCCGGGACAGCGAATGAAAAACTGTTTTTT.

V and J are TRBV27 and TRBJ2-3; 7 bases are shared with TRBD1. Germline trimming cut 8 bases from V and 3 bases from J; bases unmatched to any gene: 5. Germline lookup yields CDR1 MNHEY and CDR2 SMNVEV (reference sequence). The CDR3 covers 13 residues. The CDR3 loop reads CASEGGTTDTQYF. The CDR3 DNA follows: TGTGCCAGCGAAGGGGGCACAACAGATACGCAGTATTTT.

The chain is built from TRBV28 and TRBJ2-3; 12 positions match TRBD2. This CDR3 contains 16 residues. Germline CDR1 and CDR2: MDHEN and SYDVKM. The ends lost 6 bases at V and 4 bases at J; junction bases unmatched: 8. The CDR3 coding sequence is TGTGCCAGCAGCTTTCCGGGACTAGCGGGCGCAGATACGCAGTATTTT. Translation: CASSFPGLAGADTQYF.

This clone has more than one count but fewer than ten. This chain links TRBV2 with TRBJ2-1, with 7 bases matching TRBD2. The CDR3 loop spans 14 amino acids. The junction had 3 bases not matched to a gene; V was cut back by 7 bases and J by 0 bases. In germline, CDR1 is SNHLY, CDR2 FYNNEI. This CDR3 is CASTERDSYNEQFF. The CDR3 DNA follows: TGTGCCAGCACAGAGCGGGACTCCTACAATGAGCAGTTCTTC.

The chain joins TRBV10-3 to TRBJ2-7; 7 bases fit TRBD1. Losses at the gene ends were 10 bases for V and 3 bases for J; bases not matched to a gene: 3. Germline V lookup: CDR1 ENHRY, CDR2 SYGVKD. The CDR3 has 11 amino acids. CDR3 sequence reads: CATGTDYEQYF. The CDR3 DNA is TGTGCCACCGGGACAGACTACGAGCAGTACTTC.

This sequence joins TRBV11-2 and TRBJ1-1; TRBD1 might be the D (5 bases). Trimming stripped 5 bases from V and 0 bases from J, with 7 bases between. CDR3 length: 13 amino acids. Germline loops: CDR1 SGHAT, CDR2 FQNNGV. The CDR3 bases are TGTGCCAGCAGCCGACAGTTGAACACTGAAGCTTTCTTT. Translation gives CASSRQLNTEAFF.

This chain uses TRBV2 with TRBJ2-7; 12 bases fit TRBD2. The CDR3 is 15 amino acids. The J segment lost 3 bases and the V segment lost 3 bases, leaving 3 bases of the junction unmatched. Per germline, CDR1 SNHLY and CDR2 FYNNEI. The CDR3 sequence: CASSDETSGSYEQYF. The CDR3 DNA is TGTGCCAGCAGTGACGAGACTAGCGGGAGCTACGAGCAGTACTTC. Using reference TRBV2 and TRBJ2-7 for the parts outside the CDR3, the full variable domain is EPEVTQTPSHQVTQMGQEVILRCVPISNHLYFYWYRQILGQKVEFLVSFYNNEISEKSEIFDDQFSVERPDGSNFTLKIRSTKLEDSAMYFCASSDETSGSYEQYFGPGTRLTVT.